The source of this T cell receptor (beta chain) is a study of blood T cell repertoires in COVID-19. Study-wide background: Samples taken during acute and convalescent COVID-19 were collected in the United States, Italy and Spain. PBMCs, B-cell-depleted T cells, or T cells provided the cDNA or gDNA that made up the material.

TCRdb's table, derived via immunoSEQ multiplex PCR, lists solely in-frame clones and lacks some. The data contain a few hundred thousand clones, roughly 89% of them singletons. Donors in Cohort 3 counted as recovered after two negative PCRs, clearance, or symptom resolution. Trimming left V 5 bases short and J 5 bases short, with 10 bases between. The CDR3 runs 12 residues. Germline V gives CDR1 SGHKS, CDR2 YYEKEE (reference sequence). The rearrangement links TRBV5-5 to TRBJ1-1; possible D gene TRBD1, 5 bases. Input material: PBMCs or T cells enriched from blood (not recorded which). The sequence came from a woman between 45 and 60 years old who had recovered from COVID-19. CDR3 region: CASRLEGTEAFF. The CDR3 bases are TGTGCCAGCAGACTGGAGGGGACTGAAGCTTTCTTT.